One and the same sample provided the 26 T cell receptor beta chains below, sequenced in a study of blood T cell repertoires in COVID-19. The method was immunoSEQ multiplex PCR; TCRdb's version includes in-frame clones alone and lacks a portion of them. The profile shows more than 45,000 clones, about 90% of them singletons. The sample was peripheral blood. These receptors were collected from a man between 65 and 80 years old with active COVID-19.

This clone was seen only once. The CDR3 spells CASGKGQGNEQFF. As DNA, the CDR3 is TGTGCTAGTGGGAAGGGACAGGGCAATGAGCAGTTCTTC. The V and J genes are TRBV12-5 and TRBJ2-1, with 9 bases identical to TRBD1. The V gene's germline CDR1 is LGHNT and CDR2 FRNRAP. Trimming took 6 bases from V and 6 from J; bases not matched to a gene: 3. The CDR3 consists of 13 residues.

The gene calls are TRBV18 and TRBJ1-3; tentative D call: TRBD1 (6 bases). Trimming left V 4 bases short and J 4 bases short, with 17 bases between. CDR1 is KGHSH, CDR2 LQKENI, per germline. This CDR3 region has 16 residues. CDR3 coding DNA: TGTGCCAGCTCACGGCTGGCGGGGGCGGACGGAAACACCATATATTTT. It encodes CASSRLAGADGNTIYF.

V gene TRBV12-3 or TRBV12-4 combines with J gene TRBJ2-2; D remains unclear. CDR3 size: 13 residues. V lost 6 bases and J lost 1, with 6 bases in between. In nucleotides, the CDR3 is TGTGCCAGCAGAACAGAGAACACCGGGGAGCTGTTTTTT. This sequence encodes CASRTENTGELFF.

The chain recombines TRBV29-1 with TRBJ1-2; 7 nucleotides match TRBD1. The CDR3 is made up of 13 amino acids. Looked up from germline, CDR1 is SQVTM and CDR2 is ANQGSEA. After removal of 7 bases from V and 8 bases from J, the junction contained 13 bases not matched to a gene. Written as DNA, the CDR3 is TGCAGCGCCAGGAGCGACAGGGCTCGGGGCTACACCTTC. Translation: CSARSDRARGYTF.

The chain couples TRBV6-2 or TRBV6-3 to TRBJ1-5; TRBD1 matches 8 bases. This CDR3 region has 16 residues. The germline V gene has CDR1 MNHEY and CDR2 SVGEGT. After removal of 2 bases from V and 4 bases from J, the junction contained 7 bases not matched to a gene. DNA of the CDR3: TGTGCCAGCAGTTACGTACCCGGACAGGGTAATCAGCCCCAGCATTTT. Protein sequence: CASSYVPGQGNQPQHF.

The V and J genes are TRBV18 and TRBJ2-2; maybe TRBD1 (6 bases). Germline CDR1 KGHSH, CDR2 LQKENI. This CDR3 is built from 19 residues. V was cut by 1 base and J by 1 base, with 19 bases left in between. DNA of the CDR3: TGTGCCAGCTCACCACTTTCCACCACCGGGACACAGAACACCGGGGAGCTGTTTTTT. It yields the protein CASSPLSTTGTQNTGELFF.

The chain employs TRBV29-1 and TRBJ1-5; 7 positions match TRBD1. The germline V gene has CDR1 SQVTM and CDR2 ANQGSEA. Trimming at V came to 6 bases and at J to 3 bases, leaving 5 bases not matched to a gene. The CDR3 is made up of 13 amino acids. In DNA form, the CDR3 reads TGCAGCGTAGCTCAGGGGGTCAATCAGCCCCAGCATTTT. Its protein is CSVAQGVNQPQHF.

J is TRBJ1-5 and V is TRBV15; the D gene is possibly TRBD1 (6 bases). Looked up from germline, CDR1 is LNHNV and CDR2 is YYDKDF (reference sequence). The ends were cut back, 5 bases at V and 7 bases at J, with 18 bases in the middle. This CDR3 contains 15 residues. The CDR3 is CATSPAGGAYQPQHF. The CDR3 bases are TGTGCCACCAGCCCCGCCGGGGGGGCTTACCAGCCCCAGCATTTT.

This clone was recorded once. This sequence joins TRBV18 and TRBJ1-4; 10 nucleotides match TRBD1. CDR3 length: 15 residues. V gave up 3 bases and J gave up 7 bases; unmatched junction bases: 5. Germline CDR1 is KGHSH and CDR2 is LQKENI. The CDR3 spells CASSPTGGMTEKLFF. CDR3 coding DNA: TGTGCCAGCTCACCGACAGGGGGCATGACTGAAAAACTGTTTTTT.

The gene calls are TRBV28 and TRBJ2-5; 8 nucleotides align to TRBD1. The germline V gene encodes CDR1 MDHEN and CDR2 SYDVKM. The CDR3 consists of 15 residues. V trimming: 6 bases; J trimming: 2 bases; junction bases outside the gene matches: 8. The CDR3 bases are TGTGCCAGCAGCCCGCGGGACAGGTTTCAAGAGACCCAGTACTTC. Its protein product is CASSPRDRFQETQYF.

The CDR3 loop is CASSNGGQGHNQPQHF. The CDR3 DNA reads as TGTGCCAGCAGCAACGGCGGGCAGGGGCACAATCAGCCCCAGCATTTT. The chain carries TRBV6-2 or TRBV6-3 and TRBJ1-5, with D tentatively TRBD1 (6 bases). This CDR3 is built from 16 residues. Trimming shortened V by 6 bases and J by 3 bases, and 18 bases separated the two germline ends. Germline assignment: CDR1 MNHEY and CDR2 SVGEGT.

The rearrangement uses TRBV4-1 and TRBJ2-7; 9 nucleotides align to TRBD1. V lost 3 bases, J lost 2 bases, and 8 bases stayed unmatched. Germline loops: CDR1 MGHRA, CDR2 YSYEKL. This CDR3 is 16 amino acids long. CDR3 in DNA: TGCGCCAGCAGCCAGGTCGGTCGGGACAGGGCCTACGAGCAGTACTTC. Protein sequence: CASSQVGRDRAYEQYF.

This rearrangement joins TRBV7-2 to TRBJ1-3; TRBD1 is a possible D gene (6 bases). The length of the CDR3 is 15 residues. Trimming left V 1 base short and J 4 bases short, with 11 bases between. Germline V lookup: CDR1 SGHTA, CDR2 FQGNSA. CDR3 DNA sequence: TGTGCCAGCAGCTTAGTGCGGGGGCCCGGAAACACCATATATTTT. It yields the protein CASSLVRGPGNTIYF.

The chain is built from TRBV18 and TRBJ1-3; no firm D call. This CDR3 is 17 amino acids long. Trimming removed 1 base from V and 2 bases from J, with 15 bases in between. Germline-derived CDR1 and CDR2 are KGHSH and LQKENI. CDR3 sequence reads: CASSPQKTGLTGNTIYF. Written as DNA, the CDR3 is TGTGCCAGCTCACCACAGAAAACCGGTTTAACTGGAAACACCATATATTTT. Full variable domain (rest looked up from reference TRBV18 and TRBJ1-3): NAGVMQNPRHLVRRRGQEARLRCSPMKGHSHVYWYRQLPEEGLKFMVYLQKENIIDESGMPKERFSAEFPKEGPSILRIQQVVRGDSAAYFCASSPQKTGLTGNTIYFGEGSWLTVV.

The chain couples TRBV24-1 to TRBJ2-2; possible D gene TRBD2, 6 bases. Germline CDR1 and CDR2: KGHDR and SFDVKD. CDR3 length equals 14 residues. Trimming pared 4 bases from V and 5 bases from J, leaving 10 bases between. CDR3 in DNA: TGTGCCACCAGTGACCGGGCGGGAACCGGGGAGCTGTTTTTT. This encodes CATSDRAGTGELFF.

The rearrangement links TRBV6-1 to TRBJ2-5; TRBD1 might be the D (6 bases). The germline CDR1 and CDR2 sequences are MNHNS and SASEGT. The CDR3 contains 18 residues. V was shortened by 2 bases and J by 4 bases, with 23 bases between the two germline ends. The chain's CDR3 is CASSERTTGQLVRETQYF. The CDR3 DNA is TGTGCCAGCAGTGAAAGGACGACAGGACAGTTAGTTCGAGAGACCCAGTACTTC.

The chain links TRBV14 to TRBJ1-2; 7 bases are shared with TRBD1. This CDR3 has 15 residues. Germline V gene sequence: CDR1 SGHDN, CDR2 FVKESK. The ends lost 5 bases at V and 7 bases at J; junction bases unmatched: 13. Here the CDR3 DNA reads TGTGCCAGCAGCTACCGACAGGGAGTTACGGTTGGCTACACCTTC. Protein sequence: CASSYRQGVTVGYTF.

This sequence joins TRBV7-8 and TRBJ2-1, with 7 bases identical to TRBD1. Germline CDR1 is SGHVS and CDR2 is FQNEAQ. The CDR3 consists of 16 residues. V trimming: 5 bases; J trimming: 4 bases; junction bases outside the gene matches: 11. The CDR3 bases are TGTGCCAGCAGCGAAAAAGACAGGGAGATATACAATGAGCAGTTCTTC. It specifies CASSEKDREIYNEQFF.

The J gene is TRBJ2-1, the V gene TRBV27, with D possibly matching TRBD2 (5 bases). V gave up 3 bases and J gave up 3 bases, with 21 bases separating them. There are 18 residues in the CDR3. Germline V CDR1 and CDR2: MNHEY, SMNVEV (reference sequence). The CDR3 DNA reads TGTGCCAGCAGTTTTTTCCCGTCGGGGTCCTCTCACTACAATGAGCAGTTCTTC. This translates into CASSFFPSGSSHYNEQFF.

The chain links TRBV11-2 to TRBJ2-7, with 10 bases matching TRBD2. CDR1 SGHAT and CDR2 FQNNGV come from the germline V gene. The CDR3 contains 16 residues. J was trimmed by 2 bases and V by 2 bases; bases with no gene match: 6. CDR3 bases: TGTGCCAGCAGCTTACGGGTAGCGGGGGGTACCTACGAGCAGTACTTC. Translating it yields CASSLRVAGGTYEQYF.

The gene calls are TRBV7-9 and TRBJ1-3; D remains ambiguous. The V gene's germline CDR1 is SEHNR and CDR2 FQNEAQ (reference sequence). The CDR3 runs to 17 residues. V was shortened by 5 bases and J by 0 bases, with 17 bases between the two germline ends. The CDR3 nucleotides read TGTGCCAGCAGCCGAGACCAACAACAGATCTCTGGAAACACCATATATTTT. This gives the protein CASSRDQQQISGNTIYF.

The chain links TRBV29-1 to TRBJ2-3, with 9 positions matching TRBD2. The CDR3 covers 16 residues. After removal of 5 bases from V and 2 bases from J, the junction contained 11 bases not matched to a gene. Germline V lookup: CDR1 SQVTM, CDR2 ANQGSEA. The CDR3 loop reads CSVPLAGLEHTDTQYF. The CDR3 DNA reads TGCAGCGTTCCCCTAGCGGGACTAGAGCACACAGATACGCAGTATTTT.

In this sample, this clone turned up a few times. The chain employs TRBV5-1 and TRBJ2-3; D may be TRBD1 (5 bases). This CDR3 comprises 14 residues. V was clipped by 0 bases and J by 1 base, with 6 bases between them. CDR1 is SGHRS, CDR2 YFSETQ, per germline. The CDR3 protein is CASSLGQRTDTQYF. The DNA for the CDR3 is TGCGCCAGCAGCTTGGGACAGCGCACAGATACGCAGTATTTT.

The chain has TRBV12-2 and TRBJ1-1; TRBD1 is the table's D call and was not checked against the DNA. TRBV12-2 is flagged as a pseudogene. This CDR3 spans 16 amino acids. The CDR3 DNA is TGTGCAAGTCGCTCACCGCTCCGGACACCGAACACTGAAGCTTTCTTT. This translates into CASRSPLRTPNTEAFF.

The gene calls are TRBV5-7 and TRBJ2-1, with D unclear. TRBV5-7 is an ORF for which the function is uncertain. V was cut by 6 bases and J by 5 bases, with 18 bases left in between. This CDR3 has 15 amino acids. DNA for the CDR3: TGTGCCAGCATGCCACCCGGGTTGTTTAACAATGAGCAGTTCTTC. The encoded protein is CASMPPGLFNNEQFF.

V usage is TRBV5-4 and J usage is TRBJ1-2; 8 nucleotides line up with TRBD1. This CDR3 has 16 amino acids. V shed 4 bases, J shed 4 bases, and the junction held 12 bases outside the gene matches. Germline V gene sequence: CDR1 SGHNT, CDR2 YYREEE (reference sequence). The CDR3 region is CASSPDREYGFYGYTF. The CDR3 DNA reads TGTGCCAGCAGCCCGGACAGGGAATATGGCTTCTATGGCTACACCTTC.